This T cell receptor beta chain was retrieved from a study of Ad26.COV2.S vaccination and SARS-CoV-2 variants (dated by TCRdb to the early 2020s). The study in broad terms: TCRbeta repertoire sequencing served as the tool for gauging how specific and how broad the SARS-CoV-2-reactive T cell receptors were following Ad26.COV2.S vaccination. The TCR-sequenced set comprised around 30 samples: around 20 Ad26.COV2.S vaccine recipients, 5 placebo recipients and 8 SARS-CoV-2 convalescent individuals.

The time point label, as the study defines it: individuals recovered from natural SARS-CoV-2 infection. The CDR3 starts with the cysteine, ends with the phenylalanine, and has 15 residues. Kept here is only the CDR3 DNA, which spans 45 bases and is read in frame from base 1. CDR1 and CDR2 are drawn from the germline V gene (reference sequence): LNHDA, SQIVND. From V the trimming removes 6 bases and from J it removes 4 bases, while the gene matches leave 5 bases of the junction unaccounted for. TCRbeta CDR3 regions were sequenced with the immunoSEQ Assay. After extraction, genomic DNA underwent amplification by bias-controlled multiplex PCR, followed by high-throughput sequencing. On the authors' methods: To quantify the absolute abundance of every unique TCRbeta CDR3 region, sequences were collapsed and filtered. Usable DNA was measured by amplifying reference genes present in all nucleated cells, and TCRbeta template counts were normalized to that usable DNA to estimate T cell fraction. Repertoire TCRs were annotated as SARS-CoV-2-specific by exact matching of V gene, CDR3 amino acid sequence and J gene to a known reactive TCR set. The reference SARS-CoV-2 TCR set was obtained from MIRA and was filtered for enrichment in COVID-19-positive ImmuneCODE repertoires, whereby public or cross-reactive TCRs were removed. Using the MIRA antigens, annotated TCRs were further analysed by specific ORF or by position within an ORF. Breadth was defined as the number of annotated unique rearrangements divided by the total number of unique productive rearrangements, and depth was defined as the summed frequency of the annotated unique rearrangements. Two-sided Wilcoxon rank-sum tests were applied when comparing TCR breadth between groups. The source is immuneACCESS, and TCRdb retained only in-frame sequences with V and J called. Part of the clones is not carried over; for the studies checked, unresolved V genes explain less than half of this, and the remainder is unexplained. V, J and clone size are those of that table, while D and trimming were read from the DNA. A total of 75,000 to 100,000 clones appear in this sample, roughly 85% of them only once. Around a sixth of the sample rests with the top ten.

Study-wide findings and limitations: Substantial breadth of spike-specific CD8+ and CD4+ T cell responses was reported after vaccination. Vaccine and placebo recipients had comparable non-spike TCR breadth, which fits with the vaccine containing only spike. Ad26.COV2.S recipients had higher spike-specific TCR breadth than placebo recipients (P = 0.0014). According to the authors, total T cell responses may have been underestimated by the TCR breadth and depth analyses.

Worth noting for this clone: The antigen it recognizes is unknown. No qualities accompany the bases; no much larger clone lies one base away.

The V and J genes are TRBV19 and TRBJ2-1; the junction holds 11 bases that match TRBD2. This clonotype originated in a human donor who had recovered from COVID-19. This sample comprised peripheral blood, obtained after recovery from COVID-19. The CDR3 is CASRRLAGIYNEQFF. The nucleotides read TGTGCCAGTAGGAGACTAGCGGGGATATACAATGAGCAGTTCTTC.